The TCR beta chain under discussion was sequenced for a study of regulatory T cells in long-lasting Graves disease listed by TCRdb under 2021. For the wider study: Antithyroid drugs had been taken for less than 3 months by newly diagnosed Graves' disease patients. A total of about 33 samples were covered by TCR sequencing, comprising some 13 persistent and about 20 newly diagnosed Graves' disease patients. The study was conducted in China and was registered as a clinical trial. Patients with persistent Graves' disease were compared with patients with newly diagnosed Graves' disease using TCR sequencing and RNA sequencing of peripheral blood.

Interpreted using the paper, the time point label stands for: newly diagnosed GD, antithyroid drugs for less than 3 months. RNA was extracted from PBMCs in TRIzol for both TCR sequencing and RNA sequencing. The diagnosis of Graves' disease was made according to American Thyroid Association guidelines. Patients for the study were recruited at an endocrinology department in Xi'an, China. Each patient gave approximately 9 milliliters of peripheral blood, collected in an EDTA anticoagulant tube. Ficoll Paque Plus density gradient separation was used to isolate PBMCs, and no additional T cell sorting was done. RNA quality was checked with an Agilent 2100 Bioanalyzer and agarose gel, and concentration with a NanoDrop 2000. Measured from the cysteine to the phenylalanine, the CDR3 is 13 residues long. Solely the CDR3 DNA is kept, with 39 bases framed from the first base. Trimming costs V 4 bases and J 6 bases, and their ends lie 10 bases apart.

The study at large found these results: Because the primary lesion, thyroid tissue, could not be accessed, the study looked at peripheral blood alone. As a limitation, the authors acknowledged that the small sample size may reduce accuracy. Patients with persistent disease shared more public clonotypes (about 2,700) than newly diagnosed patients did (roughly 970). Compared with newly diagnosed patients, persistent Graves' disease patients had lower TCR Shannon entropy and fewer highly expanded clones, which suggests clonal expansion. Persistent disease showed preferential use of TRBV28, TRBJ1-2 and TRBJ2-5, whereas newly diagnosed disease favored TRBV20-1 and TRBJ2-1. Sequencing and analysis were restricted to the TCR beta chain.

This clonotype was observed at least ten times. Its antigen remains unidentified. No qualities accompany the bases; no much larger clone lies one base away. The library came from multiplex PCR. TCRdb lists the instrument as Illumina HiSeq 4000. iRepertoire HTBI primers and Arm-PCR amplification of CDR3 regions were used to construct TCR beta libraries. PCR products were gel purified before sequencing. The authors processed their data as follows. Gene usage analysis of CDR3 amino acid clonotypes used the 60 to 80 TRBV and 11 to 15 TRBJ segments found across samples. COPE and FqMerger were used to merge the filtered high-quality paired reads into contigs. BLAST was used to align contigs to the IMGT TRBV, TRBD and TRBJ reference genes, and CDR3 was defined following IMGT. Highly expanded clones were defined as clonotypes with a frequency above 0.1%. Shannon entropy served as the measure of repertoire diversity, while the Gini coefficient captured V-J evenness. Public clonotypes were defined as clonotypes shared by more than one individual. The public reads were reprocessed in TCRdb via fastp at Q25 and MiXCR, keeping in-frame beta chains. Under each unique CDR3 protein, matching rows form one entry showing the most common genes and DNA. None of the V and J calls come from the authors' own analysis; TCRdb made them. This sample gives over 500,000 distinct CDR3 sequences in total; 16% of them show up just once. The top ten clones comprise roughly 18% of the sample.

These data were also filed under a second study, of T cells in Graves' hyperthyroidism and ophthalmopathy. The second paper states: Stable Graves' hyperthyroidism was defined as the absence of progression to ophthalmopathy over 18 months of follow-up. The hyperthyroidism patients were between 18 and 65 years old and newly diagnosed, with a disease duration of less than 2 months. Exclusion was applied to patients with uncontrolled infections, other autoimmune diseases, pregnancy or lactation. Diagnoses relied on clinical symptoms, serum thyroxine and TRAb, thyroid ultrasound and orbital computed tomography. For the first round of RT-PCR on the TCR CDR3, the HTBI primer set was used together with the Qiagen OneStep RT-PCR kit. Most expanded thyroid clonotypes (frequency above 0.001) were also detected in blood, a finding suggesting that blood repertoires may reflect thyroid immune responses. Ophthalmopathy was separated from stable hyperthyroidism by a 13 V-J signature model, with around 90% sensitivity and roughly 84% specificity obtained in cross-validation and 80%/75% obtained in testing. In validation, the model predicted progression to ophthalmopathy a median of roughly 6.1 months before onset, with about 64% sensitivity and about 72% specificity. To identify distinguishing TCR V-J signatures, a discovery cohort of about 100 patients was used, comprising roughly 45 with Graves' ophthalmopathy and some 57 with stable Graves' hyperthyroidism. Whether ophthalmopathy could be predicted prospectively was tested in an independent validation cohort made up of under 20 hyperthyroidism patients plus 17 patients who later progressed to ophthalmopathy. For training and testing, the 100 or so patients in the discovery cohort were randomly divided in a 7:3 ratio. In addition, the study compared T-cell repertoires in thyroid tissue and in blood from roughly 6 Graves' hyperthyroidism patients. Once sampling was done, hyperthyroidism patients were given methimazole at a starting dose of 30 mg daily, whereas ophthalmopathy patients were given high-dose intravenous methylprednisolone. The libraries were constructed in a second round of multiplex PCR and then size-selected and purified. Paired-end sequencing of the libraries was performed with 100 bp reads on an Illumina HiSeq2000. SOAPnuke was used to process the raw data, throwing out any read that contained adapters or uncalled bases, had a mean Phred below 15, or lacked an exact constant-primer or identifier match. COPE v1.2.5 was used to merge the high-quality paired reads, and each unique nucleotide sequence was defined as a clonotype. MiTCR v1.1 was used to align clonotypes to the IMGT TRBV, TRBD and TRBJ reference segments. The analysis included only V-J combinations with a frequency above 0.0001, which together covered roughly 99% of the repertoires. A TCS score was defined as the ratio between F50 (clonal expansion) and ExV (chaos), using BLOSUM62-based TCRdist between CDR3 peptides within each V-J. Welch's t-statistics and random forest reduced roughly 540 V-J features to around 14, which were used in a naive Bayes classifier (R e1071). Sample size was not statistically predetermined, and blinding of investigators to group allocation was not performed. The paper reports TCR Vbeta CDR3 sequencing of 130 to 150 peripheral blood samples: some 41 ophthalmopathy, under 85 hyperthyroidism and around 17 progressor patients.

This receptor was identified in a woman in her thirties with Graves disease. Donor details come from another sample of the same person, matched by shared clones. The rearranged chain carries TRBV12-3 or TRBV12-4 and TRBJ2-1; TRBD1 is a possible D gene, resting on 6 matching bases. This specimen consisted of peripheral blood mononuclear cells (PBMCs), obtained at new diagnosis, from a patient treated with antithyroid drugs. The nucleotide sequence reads TGTGCCAGCAGTTCCACAGGGTTCAATGAGCAGTTCTTC. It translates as CASSSTGFNEQFF.